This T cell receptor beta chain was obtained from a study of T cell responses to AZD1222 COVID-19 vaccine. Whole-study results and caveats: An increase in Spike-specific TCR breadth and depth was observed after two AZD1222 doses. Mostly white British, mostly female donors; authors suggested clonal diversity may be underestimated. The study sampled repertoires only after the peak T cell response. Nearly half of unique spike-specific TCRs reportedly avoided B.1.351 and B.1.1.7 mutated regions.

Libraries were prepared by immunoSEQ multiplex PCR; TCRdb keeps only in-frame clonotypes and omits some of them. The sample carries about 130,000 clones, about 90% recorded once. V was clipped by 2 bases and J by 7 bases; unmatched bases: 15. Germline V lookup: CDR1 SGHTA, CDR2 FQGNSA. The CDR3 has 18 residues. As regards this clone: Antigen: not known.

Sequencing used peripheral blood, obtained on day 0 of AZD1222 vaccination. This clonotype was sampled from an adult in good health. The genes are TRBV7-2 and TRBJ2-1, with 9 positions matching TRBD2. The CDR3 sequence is CASSLKGTWSGGRNEQFF. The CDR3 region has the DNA TGTGCCAGCAGCTTAAAGGGGACCTGGAGCGGGGGGAGGAATGAGCAGTTCTTC.